A selection of T cell receptor beta chains follows, all from one sample in a study of Siglec-9 on CD8 T cells in melanoma. The assay was immunoSEQ multiplex PCR, and TCRdb's table has in-frame clones only and misses some. The data show about 33,000 clones, more than 65% seen once. The sample taken for sequencing was Siglec-9- CD8+ T cells sorted from blood. Receptors originate from a human donor in good health. CDR3s include the opening cysteine and the closing phenylalanine or tryptophan. D genes are given only for firm matches. Rows give clone size only sometimes, using once, few, many, or a class for an expanded clone.

size	V	D	J	DNA	CDR3
-	TRBV7-9	TRBD1	TRBJ2-3	TGTGCCAGCAGCTTAGTAGGCAGGGGGCAGACAGATACGCAGTATTTT	CASSLVGRGQTDTQYF
-	TRBV25-1	-	TRBJ1-2	TGTGCCAGCAGTGAATATGGGATGGGGTCGAGCTACACCTTC	CASSEYGMGSSYTF
-	TRBV11-2	-	TRBJ2-7	TGTGCCAGCAGCTTAGCCCGGTCCTACGAGCAGTACTTC	CASSLARSYEQYF
-	TRBV28	-	TRBJ2-1	TGTGCCAGCAGACCCTATCGGGAGATAAATGAGCAGTTCTTC	CASRPYREINEQFF
-	TRBV5-1	-	TRBJ1-2	TGCGCCAGCAGCTTGGGTGGGGAGGCTAACTATGGCTACACCTTC	CASSLGGEANYGYTF
-	TRBV6-5	-	TRBJ2-7	TGTGCCAGCAGCCACATCAGCGACGAGCAGTACTTC	CASSHISDEQYF
-	TRBV18	-	TRBJ2-1	TGTGCCAGCTCGGAGGGGACTGAGCAGTTCTTC	CASSEGTEQFF
-	TRBV7-9	-	TRBJ2-1	TGTGCCAGCAGCTTAGTAGGGCCGTATGGGGCCAATGAGCAGTTCTTC	CASSLVGPYGANEQFF
-	TRBV18	-	TRBJ1-2	TGTGCCAGCTCACTTCGGGACGGTATGGATGGCTACACCTTC	CASSLRDGMDGYTF
-	TRBV7-2	-	TRBJ2-3	TGTGCCAGCAGCTTACTCGGGACCGCGGGCAGCACAGATACGCAGTATTTT	CASSLLGTAGSTDTQYF
-	TRBV7-6	TRBD2	TRBJ2-5	TGTGCCAGCAGCCTGGGACTAACCGATCAAGAGACCCAGTACTTC	CASSLGLTDQETQYF
-	TRBV29-1	-	TRBJ2-4	TGCAGCGCCCGGACACCCAAAAACATTCAGTACTTC	CSARTPKNIQYF
-	TRBV6-6	-	TRBJ2-7	TGTGCCAGCAGTTACTCGAATCCGGGCTCCTACGAGCAGTACTTC	CASSYSNPGSYEQYF
-	TRBV4-1	-	TRBJ2-5	TGCGCCAGCAGCCAAGATGGAGGGACTGCCCTAGGAGACCAGTACTTC	CASSQDGGTALGDQYF
-	TRBV4-2	-	TRBJ2-3	TGTGCCAGCAGCCAAGGGACGGAGGGCTCAGGGACAGATACGCAGTATTTT	CASSQGTEGSGTDTQYF
-	TRBV28	-	TRBJ1-5	TGTGCCAGCAGCCGAGGTCTGAATCAGCCCCAGCATTTT	CASSRGLNQPQHF
-	TRBV6-1	-	TRBJ2-5	TGTGCCAGCAGTGAAGTTGAGGAAGACCTTCAAGAGACCCAGTACTTC	CASSEVEEDLQETQYF
-	TRBV28	-	TRBJ1-5	TGTGCCAGCAGTAAAAAGGGCTATAGCAATCAGCCCCAGCATTTT	CASSKKGYSNQPQHF
-	TRBV10-3	-	TRBJ2-1	TGTGCCATCAGTGAGTCGGATCAGGGAACAAACAATGAGCAGTTCTTC	CAISESDQGTNNEQFF
-	TRBV30	-	TRBJ2-7	TGTGCCTGGAGTGTGGGGTATAACCACGAGCAGTACTTC	CAWSVGYNHEQYF
-	TRBV7-9	TRBD2	TRBJ2-3	TGTGCCAGCAGACCGGGGGGGTCCGGTACGCAGTATTTT	CASRPGGSGTQYF
-	TRBV27	-	TRBJ1-1	TGTGCCAGCAGTTTATCTTCCGGGGTCACTGAAGCTTTCTTT	CASSLSSGVTEAFF
-	TRBV5-4	-	TRBJ2-7	TGTGCCAGCAGCTTGGAAGGAGGACTGACCTACGAGCAGTACTTC	CASSLEGGLTYEQYF
-	TRBV5-1	TRBD1	TRBJ2-7	TGCGCCAGCAGCCCGGGACAGGGGCTCGGCGAGCAGTACTTC	CASSPGQGLGEQYF
-	TRBV15	-	TRBJ1-1	TGTGCCACCAGCTCATCAGGGAGGGCGGACTATCGAGCTTTCTTT	CATSSSGRADYRAFF
few	TRBV13	-	TRBJ1-1	TGTGCCAGCACCGTGGGTACTGAAGCTTTCTTT	CASTVGTEAFF
-	TRBV10-2	TRBD2	TRBJ2-3	TGCGCCAGCAGTGAGTCTAGCGGGATTACAGATACGCAGTATTTT	CASSESSGITDTQYF
once	TRBV18	-	TRBJ1-6	TGTGCCAGCTCACCCCTGGGAGTCGATTCACCCCTCCACTTT	CASSPLGVDSPLHF
-	TRBV4-1	-	TRBJ2-5	TGCGCCAGCAGCCTAAGTGAATACCAAGAGACCCAGTACTTC	CASSLSEYQETQYF
-	TRBV7-8	-	TRBJ2-2	TGTGCCAGCAGCGCCGCAGGGGGGCGGACCGGGGAGCTGTTTTTT	CASSAAGGRTGELFF
-	TRBV19	-	TRBJ2-7	TGTGCCAGTACCCCAGAAGAGGGATCCTACGAGCAGTACTTC	CASTPEEGSYEQYF
once	TRBV2	-	TRBJ1-6	TGTGCCAGCAGTGAACCGCCGAACAGGGACTATAATTCACCCCTCCACTTT	CASSEPPNRDYNSPLHF
-	TRBV7-3	TRBD2	TRBJ2-1	TGTGCCAGCAGCTCTACCTACAGTGCTAGCGGGGGCTTCTACAATGAGCAGTTCTTC	CASSSTYSASGGFYNEQFF
-	TRBV14	-	TRBJ1-1	TGTGCCAGCAGCCAAGCAGGGGTGACTGAAGCTTTCTTT	CASSQAGVTEAFF
-	TRBV30	-	TRBJ1-4	TGTGCCTGGACTGAGGGGGTTAATGAAAAACTGTTTTTT	CAWTEGVNEKLFF
-	TRBV7-9	TRBD1	TRBJ2-1	TGTGCCAGCAGCCCGACAGGGGGGGGACGCCCCAATGAGCAGTTCTTC	CASSPTGGGRPNEQFF
-	TRBV27	-	TRBJ1-5	TGTGCCAGCGCGATTTCAACCAATCAGCCCCAGCATTTT	CASAISTNQPQHF
-	TRBV28	TRBD1	TRBJ1-2	TGTGCAGCCGTCATGGACAGGGAAATAGCTAACTATGGCTACACCTTC	CAAVMDREIANYGYTF
-	TRBV15	-	TRBJ2-1	TGTGCCACCCAGTGGGGCTCCTTGAATGAGCAGTTCTTC	CATQWGSLNEQFF
-	TRBV11-2	-	TRBJ1-1	TGTGCCAGCAGCTTACGGGGGGAAGCTTTCTTT	CASSLRGEAFF
-	TRBV6-5	-	TRBJ2-7	TGTGCCAGCGGATTCGGAGAGCAGTACTTC	CASGFGEQYF
-	TRBV27	TRBD2	TRBJ2-5	TGTGCCAGCAGTTTAGGCGGGGGGGCCGTGGAGACCCAGTACTTC	CASSLGGGAVETQYF
-	TRBV28	-	TRBJ2-3	TGTGCCAGCACCTCGGGGGAGAGCACAGATACGCAGTATTTT	CASTSGESTDTQYF
-	TRBV9	TRBD2	TRBJ2-1	TGTGCCAGCAGCGTAGCTATAGCGGGCTCCTACAATGAGCAGTTCTTC	CASSVAIAGSYNEQFF
-	TRBV28	-	TRBJ1-1	TGTGCCAGCAGTTTAAGGACTTATCTACGGAGCGCTGAAGCTTTCTTT	CASSLRTYLRSAEAFF
few	TRBV27	TRBD1	TRBJ1-4	TGTGCCAGCAGTACCACAGGGGGCCTCGGGGAAAAACTGTTTTTT	CASSTTGGLGEKLFF